The 28 T cell receptor beta chains in this list originate from one sample, sequenced in a study of T cell repertoires in cytomegalovirus infection. TCRdb analysed the reads with MiXCR anew, one entry per CDR3 protein. The repertoire holds approximately 500,000 distinct CDR3 sequences, with approximately 15% as singletons. The sample taken for sequencing was CD8+ T cells from PBMCs. These receptors all stem from a human donor in good health (CMV status not recorded). Some clones in this sample may be carry-over from other donors' samples.

The chain couples TRBV5-1 to TRBJ2-1, with no clear D. V shed 4 bases and J shed 4 bases, with 18 bases lying between them. The CDR3 has 16 residues. Germline CDR1 and CDR2: SGHRS and YFSETQ. The CDR3 is CASSTLMGADYNEQFF. The CDR3 bases are TGCGCCAGCAGCACGCTTATGGGTGCCGATTACAATGAGCAGTTCTTC. Complete variable domain (other parts from reference TRBV5-1 and TRBJ2-1): KAGVTQTPRYLIKTRGQQVTLSCSPISGHRSVSWYQQTPGQGLQFLFEYFSETQRNKGNFPGRFSGRQFSNSRSEMNVSTLELGDSALYLCASSTLMGADYNEQFFGPGTRLTVL.

This clonotype was recorded at least ten times. The V call is TRBV7-9, the J call TRBJ2-5, with unresolved D. Trimming removed 1 base from V and 0 bases from J, with 12 bases in between. CDR3 length equals 16 residues. Per germline, CDR1 SEHNR and CDR2 FQNEAQ (reference sequence). The CDR3 region has the DNA TGTGCCAGCAGCTTAGGAAACGACCGTTACCAAGAGACCCAGTACTTC. Residues: CASSLGNDRYQETQYF.

The CDR3 reads CASSLTSGRQDTQYF. CDR3 nucleotide sequence: TGTGCCAGCAGTTTAACTAGCGGGAGGCAAGATACGCAGTATTTT. V gene TRBV27 combines with J gene TRBJ2-3; 12 bases map to TRBD2. Per germline, CDR1 MNHEY and CDR2 SMNVEV (reference sequence). The trim removed 2 bases at V and 5 bases at J, leaving 2 bases unmatched. This CDR3 comprises 15 residues.

A word on this clonotype: A read error may be the cause here, since a much bigger clone is one base away. The gene calls are TRBV6-5 and TRBJ2-1; D possibly corresponds to TRBD1 (5 bases). CDR3 length: 12 amino acids. Germline V gives CDR1 MNHEY, CDR2 SVGAGI. CDR3: CASMTDYNDQFF. The CDR3, as DNA: TGTGCCAGCATGACAGATTACAATGATCAGTTCTTC.

The J gene is TRBJ2-5, the V gene TRBV2, with TRBD2 matching over 10 bases. Germline loops: CDR1 SNHLY, CDR2 FYNNEI. Trimming cost V 6 bases and J 1 base; bases outside gene matches: 2. The CDR3 length is 14 residues. For the CDR3, the DNA is TGTGCCAGCAGGGCTAGCGGGGGCCAAGAGACCCAGTACTTC. Translated, it gives CASRASGGQETQYF.

This chain joins TRBV5-1 and TRBJ1-2; TRBD1 agrees at 7 bases. J was trimmed by 3 bases and V by 4 bases; bases with no gene match: 15. CDR1 and CDR2 (germline): SGHRS, YFSETQ. There are 17 residues in the CDR3. DNA for the CDR3: TGCGCCAGCAGCCCCGGTGGGACAGAAGGGCTCGACTATGGCTACACCTTC. Translation: CASSPGGTEGLDYGYTF.

A word on this clonotype: Given a much more abundant clone one base away, this may be a read error. The CDR3 does not end in the conserved phenylalanine or tryptophan, so this is likely a read error. The CDR3 region is CASSFTGGSGNEQFL. CDR3 DNA: TGTGCCAGCAGTTTTACCGGGGGCAGTGGCAATGAGCAGTTCTTA. This sequence joins TRBV27 and TRBJ2-1, with D possibly being TRBD1 or TRBD2 (6 bases each). Germline V gives CDR1 MNHEY, CDR2 SMNVEV (reference sequence). The CDR3 contains 15 residues. V was shortened by 3 bases and J by 6 bases, with 15 bases between the two germline ends.

This clonotype has a count of ten or more. The V and J genes are TRBV6-5 and TRBJ2-2; D not certain. In germline, CDR1 is MNHEY, CDR2 SVGAGI. The ends were cut back, 5 bases at V and 7 bases at J, with 8 bases in the middle. This CDR3 has 12 residues. The CDR3 region is CASSPMNGELFF. The CDR3 DNA reads as TGTGCCAGCAGTCCCATGAACGGGGAGCTGTTTTTT.

This clonotype has just a few counts. The J gene is TRBJ1-1, the V gene TRBV27, with D tentatively TRBD1 (6 bases). CDR3 size: 14 residues. Between the trimmed V and J ends, which lost 2 bases and 1 base, there was a span of 8 bases. Germline CDR1 MNHEY, CDR2 SMNVEV (reference sequence). The CDR3 here is CASSLKQGNTEAFF. In DNA form, the CDR3 reads TGTGCCAGCAGTTTAAAACAGGGGAACACTGAAGCTTTCTTT.

This clonotype was seen more than once but under ten times. The chain has TRBV9 and TRBJ1-2; 9 bases are shared with TRBD1. V dropped 0 bases and J dropped 7; count of bases not matched to a gene: 7. Germline assignment: CDR1 SGDLS and CDR2 YYNGEE. The CDR3 contains 15 residues. In DNA, the CDR3 is TGTGCCAGCAGCGTAGCTATACAGGGGGCGAGTGGCTACACCTTC. Its protein is CASSVAIQGASGYTF.

The J gene is TRBJ2-7, the V gene TRBV20-1; a possible D gene is TRBD2 (5 bases). The CDR3 totals 15 residues. V was cut by 0 bases and J by 5 bases, with 17 bases left in between. From germline, CDR1 is DFQATT and CDR2 SNEGSKA (reference sequence). DNA of the CDR3: TGCAGTGCTAGAGAACTGCGGGCCCCAACCCACGAGCAGTACTTC. It is translated as CSARELRAPTHEQYF.

The genes are TRBV27 and TRBJ2-7; TRBD2 might be the D (5 bases). The CDR3 contains 13 residues. The V gene lost 5 bases and the J gene lost 6 bases, with 14 bases spanning the gap. Germline lookup yields CDR1 MNHEY and CDR2 SMNVEV (reference sequence). CDR3 protein: CASSDRLGGEQYF. The CDR3 bases are TGTGCCAGCAGTGACCGTCTAGGAGGCGAGCAGTACTTC.

This clonotype was counted only a few times. The chain is built from TRBV28 and TRBJ1-1; D unclear. Per germline, CDR1 MDHEN and CDR2 SYDVKM. V was cut by 2 bases and J by 10 bases, with 20 bases left in between. This CDR3 contains 15 residues. The chain's CDR3 is CASSLASIGKSVAFF. Here the CDR3 DNA reads TGTGCCAGCAGTTTAGCCTCTATCGGCAAAAGCGTAGCTTTCTTT.

The chain links TRBV12-3 or TRBV12-4 to TRBJ2-1; 9 nucleotides line up with TRBD2. Trimming took 3 bases from V and 2 from J; bases not matched to a gene: 8. The CDR3 loop spans 17 amino acids. As DNA, the CDR3 is TGTGCCAGCAGTTTTACGGCGGGGGGGCTAACCTACAATGAGCAGTTCTTC. This translates into CASSFTAGGLTYNEQFF.

This clonotype was recorded many times. V gene TRBV2 combines with J gene TRBJ2-1; TRBD2 matches at 13 bases. Trimming cost V 5 bases and J 8 bases; bases outside gene matches: 12. The V gene's germline CDR1 is SNHLY and CDR2 FYNNEI. The CDR3 sequence is 17 residues long. The CDR3 DNA reads TGTGCCAGCAGTTCCCCGGGACTAGCGGGAATGGGGGATGAGCAGTTCTTC. It yields the protein CASSSPGLAGMGDEQFF.

This clonotype has ten or more counts. The chain employs TRBV28 and TRBJ1-5; 10 nucleotides match TRBD1. The V gene end was trimmed by 2 bases and the J gene end by 7 bases; junction bases not matched to a gene: 17. Germline CDR1 and CDR2: MDHEN and SYDVKM. The CDR3 covers 19 residues. CDR3 region: CASSLREISGQGVGQPQHF. CDR3 nucleotide sequence: TGTGCCAGCAGTTTACGCGAAATCTCAGGACAGGGGGTAGGGCAGCCCCAGCATTTT.

This chain connects TRBV6-5 to TRBJ2-3; 9 positions agree with TRBD1. The germline gives CDR1 MNHEY, CDR2 SVGAGI. The CDR3 extends over 14 amino acids. The ends lost 6 bases at V and 5 bases at J; junction bases unmatched: 6. The CDR3 DNA reads as TGTGCCAGCAGCTGGACAGGGGATGGAGATACGCAGTATTTT. It is translated as CASSWTGDGDTQYF.

This clonotype was detected ten times or more. The chain recombines TRBV12-3 or TRBV12-4 with TRBJ2-2; D tentatively reads TRBD1 or TRBD2 (5 bases each). This CDR3 region has 14 residues. V was shortened by 5 bases and J by 6 bases, with 13 bases between the two germline ends. Written as DNA, the CDR3 is TGTGCCAGCAGTCCTTGGGACCAACCCGGGGAGCTGTTTTTT. Protein sequence: CASSPWDQPGELFF.

The sample holds many counts of this clonotype. The CDR3, as DNA: TGTGCCAGCAGTGACGACAGGGAAGAGACCCAGTACTTC. Amino acids: CASSDDREETQYF. The rearrangement uses TRBV6-1 and TRBJ2-5; 7 bases match TRBD1. This CDR3 contains 13 residues. Germline V gene data show CDR1 as MNHNS and CDR2 as SASEGT. Trimming took 3 bases from V and 3 from J; bases not matched to a gene: 1.

A few counts support this clonotype. The rearrangement links TRBV5-4 to TRBJ2-7; TRBD2 aligns across 11 bases. Germline V gene lookup returns CDR1 SGHNT and CDR2 YYREEE (reference sequence). Trimming took 0 bases from V and 7 from J; bases not matched to a gene: 6. The CDR3 consists of 15 residues. CDR3 DNA sequence: TGTGCCAGCAGCTTGGGACTAGCGGGACCTGGGGAGCAGTACTTC. Its translation: CASSLGLAGPGEQYF.

The chain recombines TRBV6-6 with TRBJ2-2; D may be TRBD1 (6 bases). Trimming removed 2 bases from V and 4 bases from J, with 14 bases in between. CDR3 length equals 16 residues. CDR1 and CDR2 (germline): MNHNY, SVGAGI (reference sequence). Written as DNA, the CDR3 is TGTGCCAGCAGTTACCCATACAGGGTGGCCACCGGGGAGCTGTTTTTT. It specifies CASSYPYRVATGELFF.

Ten or more counts support this clonotype. V and J are TRBV4-1 and TRBJ2-5; D gene unclear. CDR3 size: 15 residues. The germline CDR1 and CDR2 sequences are MGHRA and YSYEKL. The V gene lost 4 bases and the J gene lost 1 base, with 13 bases spanning the gap. As DNA, the CDR3 is TGCGCCAGCAGCCCCAGCTCTGCTTTCCAAGAGACCCAGTACTTC. It yields the protein CASSPSSAFQETQYF.

There are a few counts of this clonotype. The chain is built from TRBV27 and TRBJ1-1, with D possibly being TRBD1 (5 bases). There are 16 residues in the CDR3. Germline CDR1 is MNHEY and CDR2 is SMNVEV (reference sequence). Trimming left V 4 bases short and J 0 bases short, with 15 bases between. CDR3 amino acids: CASSSQRGDMNTEAFF. CDR3 coding DNA: TGTGCCAGCAGTTCCCAGCGGGGGGATATGAACACTGAAGCTTTCTTT.

This clonotype was recorded many times. The rearrangement uses TRBV4-1 and TRBJ2-3, with 14 bases matching TRBD2. V lost 2 bases to trimming and J lost 3 bases; unmatched junction nucleotides: 7. CDR3 length: 18 residues. Germline assignment: CDR1 MGHRA and CDR2 YSYEKL. The CDR3 reads CASSQSGLAGGPTDTQYF. The CDR3, as DNA: TGCGCCAGCAGCCAATCTGGACTAGCGGGGGGCCCAACAGATACGCAGTATTTT.

Concerning this clonotype: Relative to the germline gene, one junction end is altered; a read error may explain this. The chain combines TRBV6-5 with TRBJ2-2; possibly TRBD2 for D (5 bases). The CDR3 is made up of 14 amino acids. CDR1 and CDR2 (germline): MNHEY, SVGAGI. The CDR3: CAGSYSEEAGELFF. In DNA form, the CDR3 reads TGTGCCGGCAGTTACTCGGAGGAGGCCGGGGAGCTGTTTTTT.

This clonotype was found a few times. The genes are TRBV7-9 and TRBJ1-1; TRBD1 matches at 10 bases. Germline CDR1 reads SEHNR; CDR2 reads FQNEAQ (reference sequence). Unmatched junction bases numbered 4, after V lost 1 base and J lost 8 bases. This CDR3 has 14 amino acids. CDR3 residues: CASSLDETGGEAFF. In nucleotides, the CDR3 is TGTGCCAGCAGCTTAGATGAGACAGGGGGCGAAGCTTTCTTT.

This clonotype has just a few counts. The chain uses TRBV13 and TRBJ2-1; 9 positions match TRBD2. V lost 5 bases and J lost 9; bases outside the gene matches: 8. Per germline, CDR1 PRHDT and CDR2 FYEKMQ (reference sequence). This CDR3 spans 14 amino acids. CDR3 bases: TGTGCCAGCAGCCCCCCGGGACTAGCTCTTGAGCAGTTCTTC. Residues: CASSPPGLALEQFF.

This clonotype has a count of ten or more. This chain connects TRBV7-8 to TRBJ1-2; possible D gene TRBD1, 6 bases. The V end lost 1 base, the J end lost 0 bases, and 6 bases lay between the germline ends. CDR3 length: 14 residues. Germline V lookup: CDR1 SGHVS, CDR2 FQNEAQ. The CDR3 loop is CASSLGTANYGYTF. For the CDR3, the DNA is TGTGCCAGCAGCTTAGGGACAGCTAACTATGGCTACACCTTC.